One and the same sample provided the 28 T cell receptor beta chains below, sequenced in a study of shared clonotypes between healthy human individuals. Positively selected for CCR7, the CD45RO-negative cells used as naive CD8 cells excluded terminally differentiated effector memory CD45RA+ cells. Method: immunoSEQ multiplex PCR; TCRdb's copy keeps in-frame clones and lacks some. This sample has some 2.1 million clones; approximately 92% occur once, and the top ten carry less than 2%. The specimen sequenced was naive CD8+ T cells from PBMCs. These TCRs come from a man aged 18 to 29 in good health. Some clones in this sample may be carry-over from other donors' samples.

This clone turned up a few times. J is TRBJ1-1 and V is TRBV9; D not certain. The CDR3 is made up of 13 amino acids. The V gene's germline CDR1 is SGDLS and CDR2 YYNGEE. The ends were cut back, 6 bases at V and 2 bases at J, with 11 bases in the middle. In DNA form, the CDR3 reads TGTGCCAGCACTCAAGGCCTTAACACTGAAGCTTTCTTT. It encodes CASTQGLNTEAFF. Full variable domain (rest looked up from reference TRBV9 and TRBJ1-1): DSGVTQTPKHLITATGQRVTLRCSPRSGDLSVYWYQQSLDQGLQFLIQYYNGEERAKGNILERFSAQQFPDLHSELNLSSLELGDSALYFCASTQGLNTEAFFGQGTRLTVV.

The chain couples TRBV11-2 to TRBJ2-5; maybe TRBD2 (6 bases). Deletions cut 6 bases from V and 5 bases from J, with 19 bases between. The germline gives CDR1 SGHAT, CDR2 FQNNGV. The length of the CDR3 is 15 residues. CDR3 region: CASSYAGFGVETQYF. The CDR3 DNA is TGTGCCAGCAGTTATGCGGGGTTTGGTGTTGAGACCCAGTACTTC.

This chain uses TRBV6-1 with TRBJ2-1, with TRBD2 matching over 10 bases. This CDR3 is 15 amino acids long. Germline-derived CDR1 and CDR2 are MNHNS and SASEGT. The junction had 9 bases not matched to a gene; V was cut back by 8 bases and J by 5 bases. In DNA, the CDR3 is TGTGCCAGCCGGGCTAGCGGGAGTATGAACAATGAGCAGTTCTTC. It translates to CASRASGSMNNEQFF.

This chain links TRBV28 with TRBJ1-1, with 8 bases lining up with TRBD1. The CDR3 sequence is 15 residues long. Germline V lookup: CDR1 MDHEN, CDR2 SYDVKM. The V and J ends lost 5 bases and 5 bases, in that order; junction bases with no gene match: 10. CDR3 region: CASSARTGTNTEAFF. The CDR3 DNA is TGTGCCAGCAGTGCCCGGACAGGGACGAATACTGAAGCTTTCTTT.

The CDR3 protein is CASTGPGTGGIGYTF. CDR3 bases: TGTGCCAGCACTGGTCCCGGGACAGGGGGCATAGGCTACACCTTC. This chain uses TRBV9 with TRBJ1-2; 12 bases agree with TRBD1. Trimming at V came to 6 bases and at J to 8 bases, leaving 11 bases not matched to a gene. This CDR3 spans 15 amino acids. CDR1 and CDR2 from the germline V gene are SGDLS and YYNGEE.

The rearrangement links TRBV9 to TRBJ2-1, with 14 bases identical to TRBD2. Germline-derived CDR1 and CDR2 are SGDLS and YYNGEE. After removal of 4 bases from V and 6 bases from J, the junction contained 9 bases not matched to a gene. This CDR3 is 17 amino acids long. CDR3 sequence (DNA): TGTGCCAGCAGCTACCACACCGGGACTAGCGGGAGCAATGAGCAGTTCTTC. Translation: CASSYHTGTSGSNEQFF.

V gene TRBV28 combines with J gene TRBJ2-5, with D unclear. With 11 bases removed from V and 4 bases from J, the gap between germline ends came to 17 bases. The CDR3 runs to 13 residues. Germline V lookup: CDR1 MDHEN, CDR2 SYDVKM. The CDR3 DNA reads TGTGCCGTGGCCCTAGTAAGTGGAGAGACCCAGTACTTC. As protein: CAVALVSGETQYF.

The V and J genes are TRBV19 and TRBJ1-2, with D maybe TRBD1 (5 bases). Germline V CDR1 and CDR2: LNHDA, SQIVND (reference sequence). Trimming took off 3 bases at V and 3 bases at J, with 11 bases between the two ends. The CDR3 spans 14 residues. For the CDR3, the DNA is TGTGCCAGTAGTATTTTCAGGGTCGACTATGGCTACACCTTC. Protein product: CASSIFRVDYGYTF.

The chain uses TRBV27 and TRBJ2-2; weak D call: TRBD1 (5 bases). CDR3 length: 15 residues. Germline CDR1 and CDR2: MNHEY and SMNVEV (reference sequence). V lost 2 bases and J lost 5, with 12 bases in between. This chain's CDR3 is CASSLIRAGTGELFF. CDR3 DNA sequence: TGTGCCAGCAGTTTAATCAGGGCAGGTACCGGGGAGCTGTTTTTT.

As regards this clone: Other DNA sequences in this sample translate to the same CDR3. V and J are TRBV27 and TRBJ1-1; 8 bases map to TRBD1. This CDR3 is built from 13 residues. The junction had 4 bases not matched to a gene; V was cut back by 5 bases and J by 5 bases. Germline CDR1 is MNHEY and CDR2 is SMNVEV (reference sequence). CDR3 sequence: CASSVTGGTEAFF. Written as DNA, the CDR3 is TGTGCCAGCAGTGTCACAGGGGGAACTGAAGCTTTCTTT.

The gene calls are TRBV11-2 and TRBJ1-1; TRBD1 matches at 7 bases. This CDR3 is 15 amino acids long. Germline lookup yields CDR1 SGHAT and CDR2 FQNNGV. The V and J ends lost 3 bases and 7 bases, in that order; junction bases with no gene match: 11. The CDR3 loop reads CASSFHNRGPYEAFF. The CDR3 DNA reads as TGTGCCAGCAGCTTCCACAACAGGGGACCGTATGAAGCTTTCTTT.

This clone was seen a single time. This chain links TRBV7-8 with TRBJ2-1, with D perhaps TRBD1 (5 bases). The CDR3 is 17 amino acids. Germline CDR1 is SGHVS and CDR2 is FQNEAQ. V dropped 2 bases and J dropped 4 bases, with 18 bases sitting between them. CDR3: CASSLNQAQVWYNEQFF. CDR3 nucleotide sequence: TGTGCCAGCAGCTTAAATCAGGCACAGGTCTGGTACAATGAGCAGTTCTTC.

The chain is built from TRBV5-6 and TRBJ2-1; D perhaps matches TRBD1 (5 bases). The V end lost 0 bases, the J end lost 7 bases, and 11 bases lay between the germline ends. The CDR3 runs 14 residues. The germline gives CDR1 SGHDT, CDR2 YYEEEE. DNA of the CDR3: TGTGCCAGCAGCTTGGTGGCAGGGCCTAATGAGCAGTTCTTC. This translates into CASSLVAGPNEQFF. The complete variable domain, with remaining parts taken from reference TRBV5-6 and TRBJ2-1, reads DAGVTQSPTHLIKTRGQQVTLRCSPKSGHDTVSWYQQALGQGPQFIFQYYEEEERQRGNFPDRFSGHQFPNYSSELNVNALLLGDSALYLCASSLVAGPNEQFFGPGTRLTVL.

In the case of this clone: Other nucleotide sequences in the sample specify the same CDR3. The chain links TRBV5-1 to TRBJ1-1; D might be TRBD1 (5 bases). CDR3 length: 14 residues. Between the trimmed V and J ends, which lost 2 bases and 0 bases, there was a span of 8 bases. Germline CDR1 is SGHRS and CDR2 is YFSETQ. Here the CDR3 reads CASSFTGMNTEAFF. The CDR3 DNA is TGCGCCAGCAGCTTTACAGGAATGAACACTGAAGCTTTCTTT.

This chain links TRBV9 with TRBJ1-2; a possible D gene is TRBD1 (5 bases). The germline V gene has CDR1 SGDLS and CDR2 YYNGEE. V lost 0 bases, J lost 0 bases, and 9 bases lay in between. The CDR3 covers 15 residues. The CDR3 sequence: CASSVGGRTNYGYTF. CDR3 nucleotides: TGTGCCAGCAGCGTAGGGGGGAGGACTAACTATGGCTACACCTTC. Combining the CDR3 with reference TRBV9 and TRBJ1-2 gives the whole variable domain DSGVTQTPKHLITATGQRVTLRCSPRSGDLSVYWYQQSLDQGLQFLIQYYNGEERAKGNILERFSAQQFPDLHSELNLSSLELGDSALYFCASSVGGRTNYGYTFGSGTRLTVV.

This clone is a singleton in its sample. The V and J genes are TRBV13 and TRBJ1-2; a possible D gene is TRBD1 (5 bases). The CDR3 is 16 amino acids. CDR1 and CDR2 (germline): PRHDT, FYEKMQ (reference sequence). The V end was cut by 4 bases, the J end by 5 bases, with 20 bases between. Here the CDR3 reads CASSSGRGHAAYGYTF. The CDR3 DNA sequence: TGTGCCAGCAGCTCGGGAAGAGGACACGCTGCGTATGGCTACACCTTC.

The J gene is TRBJ1-3, the V gene TRBV7-9; no clear D. This CDR3 contains 15 residues. Germline V gives CDR1 SEHNR, CDR2 FQNEAQ (reference sequence). V dropped 5 bases and J dropped 4 bases, with 15 bases sitting between them. CDR3 sequence (DNA): TGTGCCAGCAGCCAAGGTCGGCTACCCGGAAACACCATATATTTT. The encoded protein is CASSQGRLPGNTIYF. Complete variable domain (other parts from reference TRBV7-9 and TRBJ1-3): DTGVSQNPRHKITKRGQNVTFRCDPISEHNRLYWYRQTLGQGPEFLTYFQNEAQLEKSRLLSDRFSAERPKGSFSTLEIQRTEQGDSAMYLCASSQGRLPGNTIYFGEGSWLTVV.

The chain has TRBV6-5 and TRBJ1-6, with 7 bases identical to TRBD1. CDR3 length: 16 amino acids. The ends lost 4 bases at V and 5 bases at J; junction bases unmatched: 8. Germline V gives CDR1 MNHEY, CDR2 SVGAGI. This CDR3 reads CASSSRWDSHNSPLHF. For the CDR3, the DNA is TGTGCCAGCAGTTCCCGATGGGACAGCCATAATTCACCCCTCCACTTT.

The chain carries TRBV5-1 and TRBJ2-5; no firm D call. The CDR3 loop spans 13 amino acids. Trimming took 4 bases from V and 4 from J, leaving 11 bases between them. Germline assignment: CDR1 SGHRS and CDR2 YFSETQ. The CDR3 DNA follows: TGCGCCAGCAGCCCACAGAGGTTAGAGACCCAGTACTTC. This gives the protein CASSPQRLETQYF.

V and J are TRBV6-6 and TRBJ1-5, with D possibly being TRBD1 (5 bases). The CDR3 has 14 amino acids. CDR1 is MNHNY and CDR2 is SVGAGI in the germline V gene (reference sequence). With 7 bases removed from V and 0 bases from J, the gap between germline ends came to 10 bases. The CDR3 sequence is CASTSGFSNQPQHF. CDR3 bases: TGTGCCAGCACCTCAGGGTTTAGCAATCAGCCCCAGCATTTT.

This clone appeared a single time. This sequence joins TRBV9 and TRBJ2-1, with a weak D call TRBD2 (5 bases). The CDR3 is made up of 13 amino acids. Germline values: CDR1 SGDLS, CDR2 YYNGEE. The V end lost 0 bases, the J end lost 9 bases, and 10 bases lay between the germline ends. This chain's CDR3 is CASSVDLRAEQFF. For the CDR3, the DNA is TGTGCCAGCAGCGTAGATTTGAGGGCTGAGCAGTTCTTC.

The rearrangement joins TRBV7-9 to TRBJ2-2, with unresolved D. Germline V gene lookup returns CDR1 SEHNR and CDR2 FQNEAQ (reference sequence). V was clipped by 5 bases and J by 0 bases, with 16 bases between them. CDR3 length equals 17 residues. Here the CDR3 DNA reads TGTGCCAGCAGCCCCCCAGTTGCGCCGACGAACACCGGGGAGCTGTTTTTT. It specifies CASSPPVAPTNTGELFF.

As for this clone: This specimen includes other DNA sequences encoding the same CDR3. The rearrangement uses TRBV30 and TRBJ2-7; D call uncertain. This CDR3 is 11 amino acids long. The germline V and J ends were trimmed by 0 bases and 4 bases, with 4 bases remaining between them. Germline CDR1 reads GTSNPN; CDR2 reads SVGIG (reference sequence). Written as DNA, the CDR3 is TGTGCCTGGAGTGTGAGTTACGAGCAGTACTTC. It yields the protein CAWSVSYEQYF.

This chain connects TRBV6-6 to TRBJ2-3, with TRBD2 matching 8 bases. The germline V gene encodes CDR1 MNHNY and CDR2 SVGAGI (reference sequence). CDR3 length: 15 residues. J lost 3 bases, V lost 2 bases, and 4 bases had no gene match. In DNA, the CDR3 is TGTGCCAGCAGTTACCTGACTAGCGTGACAGATACGCAGTATTTT. Amino acids: CASSYLTSVTDTQYF.

The chain recombines TRBV7-6 with TRBJ1-2; the D gene is possibly TRBD1 (6 bases). Per the germline V gene, CDR1 is SGHVS and CDR2 is FNYEAQ. V was trimmed by 3 bases and J by 0 bases, leaving 23 bases between them. The CDR3 sequence is 19 residues long. The CDR3 spells CASSFLSALGGPANYGYTF. CDR3 sequence (DNA): TGTGCCAGCAGCTTCCTGTCCGCTTTGGGGGGGCCAGCTAACTATGGCTACACCTTC. Together with reference TRBV7-6 and TRBJ1-2, the CDR3 gives the full variable domain: GAGVSQSPRYKVTKRGQDVALRCDPISGHVSLYWYRQALGQGPEFLTYFNYEAQQDKSGLPNDRFSAERPEGSISTLTIQRTEQRDSAMYRCASSFLSALGGPANYGYTFGSGTRLTVV.

This clone was seen more than once but under ten times. This chain joins TRBV30 and TRBJ1-1; D unresolved. Trimming cost V 2 bases and J 5 bases, with 6 bases left between them. The germline CDR1 and CDR2 sequences are GTSNPN and SVGIG (reference sequence). The CDR3 has 11 residues. This CDR3 reads CAWSRWTEAFF. CDR3 in DNA: TGTGCCTGGAGTCGATGGACTGAAGCTTTCTTT.

This chain connects TRBV7-9 to TRBJ1-4, with D unclear. The V and J ends lost 6 bases and 0 bases respectively, with 8 bases between them. The germline V gene encodes CDR1 SEHNR and CDR2 FQNEAQ (reference sequence). This CDR3 region has 14 residues. The CDR3 protein is CASSYSATNEKLFF. The CDR3 coding sequence is TGTGCCAGCAGTTACAGTGCAACTAATGAAAAACTGTTTTTT.

The chain links TRBV7-9 to TRBJ2-7; 7 positions match TRBD1. The J segment lost 0 bases and the V segment lost 2 bases, leaving 13 bases of the junction unmatched. Germline V gene lookup returns CDR1 SEHNR and CDR2 FQNEAQ (reference sequence). The CDR3 spans 18 residues. CDR3 in amino acids: CASSLPPHRGNFSYEQYF. CDR3 nucleotides: TGTGCCAGCAGCTTACCTCCGCACAGGGGAAACTTCTCCTACGAGCAGTACTTC.